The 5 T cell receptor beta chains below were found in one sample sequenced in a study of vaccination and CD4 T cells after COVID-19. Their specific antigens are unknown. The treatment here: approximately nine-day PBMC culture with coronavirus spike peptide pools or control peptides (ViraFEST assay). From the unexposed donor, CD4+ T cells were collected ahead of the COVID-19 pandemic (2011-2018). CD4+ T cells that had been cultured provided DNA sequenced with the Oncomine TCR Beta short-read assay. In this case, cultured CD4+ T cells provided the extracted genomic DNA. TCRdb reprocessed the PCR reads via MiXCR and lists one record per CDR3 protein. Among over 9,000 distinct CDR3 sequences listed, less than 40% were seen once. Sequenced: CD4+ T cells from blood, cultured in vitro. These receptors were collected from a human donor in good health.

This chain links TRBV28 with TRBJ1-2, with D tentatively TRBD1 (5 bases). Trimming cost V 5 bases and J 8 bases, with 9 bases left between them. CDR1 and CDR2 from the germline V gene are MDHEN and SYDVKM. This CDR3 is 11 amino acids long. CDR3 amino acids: CASSTRQGYTF. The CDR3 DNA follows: TGTGCCAGCAGTACCCGACAGGGCTACACCTTC.

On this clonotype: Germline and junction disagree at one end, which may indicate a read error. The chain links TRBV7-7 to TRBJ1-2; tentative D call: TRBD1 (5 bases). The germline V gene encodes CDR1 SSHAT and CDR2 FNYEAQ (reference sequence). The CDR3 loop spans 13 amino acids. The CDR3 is CASSLAGDGPRVF. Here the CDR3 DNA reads TGTGCTAGCAGCTTAGCGGGGGACGGGCCCAGGGTATTC.

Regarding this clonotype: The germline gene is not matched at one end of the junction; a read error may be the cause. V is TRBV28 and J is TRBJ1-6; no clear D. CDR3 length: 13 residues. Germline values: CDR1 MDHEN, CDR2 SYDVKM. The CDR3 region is CAISPSYNSPLHF. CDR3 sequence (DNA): TGTGCCATCAGTCCGTCCTATAATTCACCCCTCCACTTT.

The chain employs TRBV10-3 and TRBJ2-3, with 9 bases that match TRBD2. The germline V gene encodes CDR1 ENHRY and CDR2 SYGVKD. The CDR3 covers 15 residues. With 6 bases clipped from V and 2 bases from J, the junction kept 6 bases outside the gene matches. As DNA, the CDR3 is TGTGCCATCAGGGGGGGACTAGCAAACACAGATACGCAGTATTTT. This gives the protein CAIRGGLANTDTQYF.

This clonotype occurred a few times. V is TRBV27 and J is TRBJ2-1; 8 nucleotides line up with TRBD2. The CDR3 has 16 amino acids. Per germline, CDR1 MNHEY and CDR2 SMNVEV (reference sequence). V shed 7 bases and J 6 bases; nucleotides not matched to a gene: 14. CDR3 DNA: TGTGCCAGCATCCAGGTAGCGGGAAGGTTCGCCAATGAGCAGTTCTTC. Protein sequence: CASIQVAGRFANEQFF.